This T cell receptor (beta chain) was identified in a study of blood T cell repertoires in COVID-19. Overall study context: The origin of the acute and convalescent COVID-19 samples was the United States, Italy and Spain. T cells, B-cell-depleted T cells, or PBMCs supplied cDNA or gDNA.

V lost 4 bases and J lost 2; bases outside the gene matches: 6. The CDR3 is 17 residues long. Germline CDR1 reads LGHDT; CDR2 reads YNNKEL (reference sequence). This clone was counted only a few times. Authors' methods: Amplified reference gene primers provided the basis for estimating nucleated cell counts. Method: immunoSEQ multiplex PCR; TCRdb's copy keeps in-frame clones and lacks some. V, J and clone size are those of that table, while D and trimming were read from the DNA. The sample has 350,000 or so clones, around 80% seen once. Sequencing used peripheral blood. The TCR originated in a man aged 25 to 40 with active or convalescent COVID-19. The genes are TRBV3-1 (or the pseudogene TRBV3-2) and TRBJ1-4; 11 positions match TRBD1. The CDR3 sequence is CASSRPRDRGTNEKLFF. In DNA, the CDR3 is TGTGCCAGCAGCCGCCCCCGGGACAGGGGGACTAATGAAAAACTGTTTTTT.